Given below is one T cell receptor (beta chain) in context. What it binds is unknown. The V end was cut by 3 bases, the J end by 7 bases, with 13 bases between. Germline V lookup: CDR1 SGDLS, CDR2 YYNGEE. There are 14 residues in the CDR3. Primers for the PCR totalled 60 Vbeta and 13 Jbeta. Here immunoSEQ multiplex PCR was the method, and the copy in TCRdb shows in-frame clones only, minus some. The top ten clones hold about 1.6% of a sample with 150,000 to 200,000 clones, roughly 87% of them seen once. The data originate from a study of cytomegalovirus exposure and HLA in healthy donors. Study findings and constraints: Immune exposure information comprised only CMV serostatus. Later on, an analysis tied some 17,000 TCR beta sequences to HLA alleles at 0.05 false discovery rate. An analysis done earlier found most TCR beta V segments productive about 90% or about 30% of the time. The authors assumed roughly uniform sequencing depth across donors for presence/absence analyses.

This sequence was found in a girl under 18 in good health and CMV-seropositive. The sequenced sample was PBMCs. This chain uses TRBV9 with TRBJ1-4, with D tentatively TRBD1 (6 bases). The CDR3 protein is CASSAGQLGEKLFF. CDR3 DNA: TGTGCCAGCAGCGCTGGACAGCTCGGTGAAAAACTGTTTTTT.